What follows describes a single T cell receptor beta chain. Its antigen is unknown. The data are from a study of CD8 T cells in ankylosing spondylitis. Study findings and constraints: Disease-linked clones bore a CD8+ phenotype and were relatively rare in peripheral blood.

Via MiXCR, TCRdb re-called the 5' RACE reads, giving one row per CDR3 protein. The table has approximately 60,000 distinct CDR3 sequences, 6% to 8% seen once. The CDR3 is made up of 15 amino acids. V was pared by 4 bases and J by 4 bases, with 15 bases between. CDR1 is SGHKS and CDR2 is YYEKEE in the germline V gene (reference sequence). This sequence was found in a male donor with ankylosing spondylitis. Sequences were obtained from synovial fluid, either unsorted or a sorted T cell fraction (not recorded which). V is TRBV5-5 and J is TRBJ2-1, with a weak D call TRBD1 (6 bases). The CDR3 sequence is CASSTQGPRYNEQFF. CDR3 in DNA: TGTGCCAGCAGCACTCAGGGGCCCAGGTACAATGAGCAGTTCTTC.